A selection of T cell receptor beta chains follows, all from one sample in a study of cytomegalovirus exposure and HLA in healthy donors. Clones were sequenced by immunoSEQ multiplex PCR, and TCRdb holds only the in-frame ones, with some missing. Of about 160,000 clones in the sample, roughly 77% were seen once. Sequencing was performed on PBMCs. Source of these receptors: a human donor in good health. Both conserved end residues are part of each CDR3. The order of the fields is J gene, V gene, clone size, D gene, CDR3 DNA, CDR3 protein. D genes are given only for firm matches. Expanded clones are given a class, and other clones once, few, many or no size at all.

j_call: TRBJ2-7; v_call: TRBV27; clone_size: -; d_call: TRBD1; cdr3_nt: TGTGCCAGCAGTAAAGGACAGGGGACCTACGAGCAGTACTTC; cdr3_aa: CASSKGQGTYEQYF
j_call: TRBJ2-7; v_call: TRBV25-1; clone_size: -; d_call: TRBD2; cdr3_nt: TGTGCCAGCAGTGGGGGGGGGTCCCACGAGCAGTACTTC; cdr3_aa: CASSGGGSHEQYF
j_call: TRBJ1-2; v_call: TRBV27; clone_size: -; d_call: TRBD1; cdr3_nt: TGTGCCAGCCGGACAGGGGGCGTTGGCTACACCTTC; cdr3_aa: CASRTGGVGYTF
j_call: TRBJ2-2; v_call: TRBV19; clone_size: -; d_call: TRBD2; cdr3_nt: TGTGCCAGTACCCTCTCTACGGGGGGCACCGGGGAGCTGTTTTTT; cdr3_aa: CASTLSTGGTGELFF
j_call: TRBJ1-5; v_call: TRBV4-1; clone_size: -; d_call: TRBD1; cdr3_nt: TGCGCCAGCAGCCAATGGACAGGGAATCAGCCCCAGCATTTT; cdr3_aa: CASSQWTGNQPQHF
j_call: TRBJ2-7; v_call: TRBV18; clone_size: -; d_call: TRBD1; cdr3_nt: TGTGCCAGCTCACCGACAGGGTACGAGCAGTACTTC; cdr3_aa: CASSPTGYEQYF
j_call: TRBJ2-1; v_call: TRBV5-6; clone_size: -; d_call: TRBD2; cdr3_nt: TGTGCCAGCACAGCGGGGAATGAGCAGTTCTTC; cdr3_aa: CASTAGNEQFF
j_call: TRBJ2-3; v_call: TRBV27; clone_size: -; d_call: TRBD2; cdr3_nt: TGTGCCAGCAGTTCAACTAGCGGGAGGGAAACAGATACGCAGTATTTT; cdr3_aa: CASSSTSGRETDTQYF
j_call: TRBJ2-3; v_call: TRBV4-2; clone_size: -; d_call: -; cdr3_nt: TGTGCCAGCAGCCAAGATTTAGGACTATCCATACTTCAGTATTTT; cdr3_aa: CASSQDLGLSILQYF
j_call: TRBJ1-1; v_call: TRBV4-2; clone_size: once; d_call: TRBD1; cdr3_nt: TGTGCCAGCAGCCAAGATGGGACAGATAGTGAAGCTTTCTTT; cdr3_aa: CASSQDGTDSEAFF
j_call: TRBJ2-7; v_call: TRBV5-4; clone_size: -; d_call: -; cdr3_nt: TGTGCCAGCAGCAGGAGGAGGGACGAGCAGTACTTC; cdr3_aa: CASSRRRDEQYF
j_call: TRBJ1-2; v_call: TRBV29-1; clone_size: -; d_call: TRBD1; cdr3_nt: TGCAGCGTTGAAACGGGACAGGGACCCACCTTC; cdr3_aa: CSVETGQGPTF